This TCR beta chain was recorded in a study of blood T cell repertoires in COVID-19. About the research overall: Acute-phase and convalescent COVID-19 samples originated in the United States, Italy and Spain.

As originally analysed: Cell counts per sample came from amplifying reference gene primers. Produced via immunoSEQ multiplex PCR; TCRdb's table is partial and in-frame only. The V and J calls and clone size are taken from that table; D and trimming were inferred from the DNA. This sample has roughly 180,000 clones; approximately 90% occur once, and the top ten carry about 3.9%. The CDR3 totals 14 residues. CDR1 and CDR2 from the germline V gene are MNHNS and SASEGT. V lost 3 bases to trimming and J lost 5 bases, with 11 bases between them. V usage is TRBV6-1 and J usage is TRBJ1-5, with D possibly TRBD1 on 5 matching bases. The sequence derives from a woman in her 30s with acute or convalescent COVID-19. Input material: peripheral blood. CDR3 sequence: CASSDSGIDQPQHF. The CDR3 region has the DNA TGTGCCAGCAGTGATTCAGGGATCGATCAGCCCCAGCATTTT.